This TCR beta chain was sequenced for a study of blood T cell repertoires in COVID-19. About the research overall: The United States, Italy and Spain provided the acute and convalescent COVID-19 samples.

This clone was recorded once. This CDR3 has 13 amino acids. Germline V lookup: CDR1 KGHSH, CDR2 LQKENI. The junction had 6 bases not matched to a gene; V was cut back by 5 bases and J by 7 bases. In the authors' workflow: Cell counts per sample came from amplifying reference gene primers. Sequenced by immunoSEQ multiplex PCR; TCRdb stores in-frame clones only, minus some. The V and J calls and the clone size are those of that table, but D and trimming were determined from the DNA. Seen here are 200,000 to 300,000 clones, about four fifths observed once, and the top ten hold about 9.5%. This sequence originates from a woman of 80 years or more with acute or convalescent COVID-19. The source material was peripheral blood. The chain links TRBV18 to TRBJ2-5; 8 bases match TRBD1. CDR3 loop: CASSNRGDGTQYF. For the CDR3, the DNA is TGTGCCAGCTCAAACAGGGGGGACGGGACCCAGTACTTC.